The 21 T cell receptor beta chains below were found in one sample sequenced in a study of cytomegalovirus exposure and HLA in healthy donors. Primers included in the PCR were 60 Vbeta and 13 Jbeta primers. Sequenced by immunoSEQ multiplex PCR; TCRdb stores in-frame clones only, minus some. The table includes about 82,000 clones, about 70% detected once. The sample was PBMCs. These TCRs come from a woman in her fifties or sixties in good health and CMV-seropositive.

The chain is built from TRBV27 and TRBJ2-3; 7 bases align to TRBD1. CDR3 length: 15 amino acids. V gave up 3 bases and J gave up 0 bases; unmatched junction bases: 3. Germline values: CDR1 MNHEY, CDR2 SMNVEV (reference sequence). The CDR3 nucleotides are TGTGCCAGCAGTTTGGGACAGAGTAGCACAGATACGCAGTATTTT. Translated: CASSLGQSSTDTQYF.

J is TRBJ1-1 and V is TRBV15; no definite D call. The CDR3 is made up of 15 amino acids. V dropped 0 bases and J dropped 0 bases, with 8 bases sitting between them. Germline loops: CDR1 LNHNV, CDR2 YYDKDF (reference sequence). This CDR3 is CATSREAGMNTEAFF. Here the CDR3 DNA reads TGTGCCACCAGCAGAGAGGCGGGCATGAACACTGAAGCTTTCTTT.

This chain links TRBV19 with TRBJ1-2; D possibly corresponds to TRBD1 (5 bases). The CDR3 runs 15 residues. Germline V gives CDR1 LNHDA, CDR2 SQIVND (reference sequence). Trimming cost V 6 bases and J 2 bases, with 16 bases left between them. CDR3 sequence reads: CASRAGQGQNYGYTF. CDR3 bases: TGTGCCAGTAGAGCCGGACAAGGGCAGAACTATGGCTACACCTTC. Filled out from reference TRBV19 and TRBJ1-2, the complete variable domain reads DGGITQSPKYLFRKEGQNVTLSCEQNLNHDAMYWYRQDPGQGLRLIYYSQIVNDFQKGDIAEGYSVSREKKESFPLTVTSAQKNPTAFYLCASRAGQGQNYGYTFGSGTRLTVV.

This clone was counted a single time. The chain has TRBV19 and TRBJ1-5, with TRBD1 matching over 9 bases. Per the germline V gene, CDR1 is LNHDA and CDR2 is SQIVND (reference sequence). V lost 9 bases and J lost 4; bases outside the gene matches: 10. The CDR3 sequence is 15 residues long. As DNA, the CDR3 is TGTGCCAGCCACCTTACGGGACAGGGTAATCAGCCCCAGCATTTT. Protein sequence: CASHLTGQGNQPQHF.

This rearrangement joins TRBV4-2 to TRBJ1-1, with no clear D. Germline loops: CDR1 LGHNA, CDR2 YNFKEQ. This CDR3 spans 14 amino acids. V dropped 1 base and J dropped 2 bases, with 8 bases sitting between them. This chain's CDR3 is CASSQVGVNTEAFF. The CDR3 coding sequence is TGTGCCAGCAGCCAAGTGGGAGTAAACACTGAAGCTTTCTTT.

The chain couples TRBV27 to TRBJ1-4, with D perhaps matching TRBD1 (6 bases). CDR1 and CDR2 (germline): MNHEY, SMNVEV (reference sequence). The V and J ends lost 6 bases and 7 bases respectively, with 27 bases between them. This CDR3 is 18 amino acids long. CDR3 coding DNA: TGTGCCAGCAGGGGGATCACAGGCTCCAGACAGGACGCTGAAAAACTGTTTTTT. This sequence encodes CASRGITGSRQDAEKLFF.

The CDR3 reads CSVEKAEVAEQYF. Here the CDR3 DNA reads TGCAGCGTTGAAAAGGCAGAGGTTGCTGAGCAGTACTTC. The chain carries TRBV29-1 and TRBJ2-7; D call uncertain. V gave up 2 bases and J gave up 7 bases, with 15 bases separating them. The germline V gene has CDR1 SQVTM and CDR2 ANQGSEA. The CDR3 loop spans 13 amino acids.

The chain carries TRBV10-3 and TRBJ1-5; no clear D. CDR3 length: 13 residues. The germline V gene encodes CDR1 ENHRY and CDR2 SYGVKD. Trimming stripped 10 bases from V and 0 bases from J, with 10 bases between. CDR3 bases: TGTGCCACCGGTCGGGATAGCAATCAGCCCCAGCATTTT. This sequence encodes CATGRDSNQPQHF.

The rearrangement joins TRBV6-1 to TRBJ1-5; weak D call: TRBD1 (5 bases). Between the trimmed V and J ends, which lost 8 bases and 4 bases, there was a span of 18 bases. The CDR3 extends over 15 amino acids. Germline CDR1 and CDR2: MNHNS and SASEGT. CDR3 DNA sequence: TGTGCCAGCGGCCCGGGGGTCGGTGGGAATCAGCCCCAGCATTTT. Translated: CASGPGVGGNQPQHF.

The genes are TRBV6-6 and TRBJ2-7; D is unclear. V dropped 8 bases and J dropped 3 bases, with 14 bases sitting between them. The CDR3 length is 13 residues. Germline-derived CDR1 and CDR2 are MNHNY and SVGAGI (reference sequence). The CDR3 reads CASGHGANYEQYF. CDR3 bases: TGTGCCAGCGGGCATGGCGCAAACTACGAGCAGTACTTC.

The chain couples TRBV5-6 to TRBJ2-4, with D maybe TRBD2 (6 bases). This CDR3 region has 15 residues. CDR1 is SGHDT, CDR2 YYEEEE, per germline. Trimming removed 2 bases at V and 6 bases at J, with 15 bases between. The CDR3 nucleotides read TGTGCCAGCAGCTTCCTTACTAGCCCAGGAAACATTCAGTACTTC. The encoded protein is CASSFLTSPGNIQYF.

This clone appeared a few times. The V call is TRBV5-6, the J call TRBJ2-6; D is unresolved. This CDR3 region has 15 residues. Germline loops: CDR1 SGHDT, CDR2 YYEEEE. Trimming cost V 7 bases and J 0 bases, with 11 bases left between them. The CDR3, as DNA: TGTGCCAGCGCCTCCATGAGCTCTGGGGCCAACGTCCTGACTTTC. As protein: CASASMSSGANVLTF. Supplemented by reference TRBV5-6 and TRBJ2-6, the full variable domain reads DAGVTQSPTHLIKTRGQQVTLRCSPKSGHDTVSWYQQALGQGPQFIFQYYEEEERQRGNFPDRFSGHQFPNYSSELNVNALLLGDSALYLCASASMSSGANVLTFGAGSRLTVL.

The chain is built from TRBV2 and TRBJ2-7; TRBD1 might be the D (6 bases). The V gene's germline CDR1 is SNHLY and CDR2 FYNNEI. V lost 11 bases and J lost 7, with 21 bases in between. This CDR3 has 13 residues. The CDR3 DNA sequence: TGTGCCTCTAGACAGGACCAAGTCGGGGAGCAGTACTTC. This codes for CASRQDQVGEQYF.

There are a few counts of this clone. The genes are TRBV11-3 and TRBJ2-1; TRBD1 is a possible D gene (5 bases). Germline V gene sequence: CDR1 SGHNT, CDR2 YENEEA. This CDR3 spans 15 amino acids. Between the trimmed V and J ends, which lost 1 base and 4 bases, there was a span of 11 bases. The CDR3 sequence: CASSLVTVSYNEQFF. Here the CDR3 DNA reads TGTGCCAGCAGCTTAGTGACAGTTAGTTACAATGAGCAGTTCTTC.

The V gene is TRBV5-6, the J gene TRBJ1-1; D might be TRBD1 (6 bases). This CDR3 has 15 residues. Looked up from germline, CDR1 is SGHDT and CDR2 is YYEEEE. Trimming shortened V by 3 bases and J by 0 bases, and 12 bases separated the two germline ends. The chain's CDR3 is CASSSNQGMNTEAFF. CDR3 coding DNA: TGTGCCAGCAGCTCAAATCAGGGGATGAACACTGAAGCTTTCTTT.

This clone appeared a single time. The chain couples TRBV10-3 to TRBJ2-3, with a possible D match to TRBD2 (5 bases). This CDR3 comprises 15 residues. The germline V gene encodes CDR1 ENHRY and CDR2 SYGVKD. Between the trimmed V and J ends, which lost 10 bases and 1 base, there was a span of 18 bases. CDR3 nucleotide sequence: TGTGCCACCCAGGACTCCCTCCAGGGCACAGATACGCAGTATTTT. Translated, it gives CATQDSLQGTDTQYF.

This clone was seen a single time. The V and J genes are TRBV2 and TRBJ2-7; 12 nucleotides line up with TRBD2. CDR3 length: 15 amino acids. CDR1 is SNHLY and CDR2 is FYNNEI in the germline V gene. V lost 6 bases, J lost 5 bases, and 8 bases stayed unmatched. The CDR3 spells CASRRTSGAGDEQYF. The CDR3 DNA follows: TGTGCCAGCAGAAGGACTAGCGGGGCGGGGGACGAGCAGTACTTC.

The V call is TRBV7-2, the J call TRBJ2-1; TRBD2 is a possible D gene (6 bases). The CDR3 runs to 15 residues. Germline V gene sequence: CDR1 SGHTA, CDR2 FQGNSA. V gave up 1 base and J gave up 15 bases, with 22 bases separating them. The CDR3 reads CASSLGARGTQETFF. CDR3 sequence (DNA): TGTGCCAGCAGCTTAGGAGCTAGAGGGACTCAAGAGACGTTCTTC.

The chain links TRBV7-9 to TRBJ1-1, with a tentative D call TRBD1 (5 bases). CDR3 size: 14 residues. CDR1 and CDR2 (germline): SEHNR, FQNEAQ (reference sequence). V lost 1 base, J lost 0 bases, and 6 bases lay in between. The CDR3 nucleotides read TGTGCCAGCAGCTTAGGACAGTTGAACACTGAAGCTTTCTTT. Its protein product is CASSLGQLNTEAFF.

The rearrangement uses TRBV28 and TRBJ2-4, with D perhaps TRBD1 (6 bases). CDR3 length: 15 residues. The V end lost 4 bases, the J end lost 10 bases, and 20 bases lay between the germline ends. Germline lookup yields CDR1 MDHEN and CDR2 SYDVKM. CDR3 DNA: TGTGCCAGCAGTTCGATCACAGGGCCCCTTACGATTCAGTACTTC. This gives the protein CASSSITGPLTIQYF.

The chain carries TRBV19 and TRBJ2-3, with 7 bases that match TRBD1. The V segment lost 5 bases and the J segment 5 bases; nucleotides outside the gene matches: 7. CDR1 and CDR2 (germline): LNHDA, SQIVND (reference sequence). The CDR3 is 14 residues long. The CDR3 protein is CASSLQGSGDTQYF. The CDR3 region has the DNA TGTGCCAGTAGTTTACAGGGGTCAGGAGATACGCAGTATTTT.